The 14 T cell receptor beta chains presented below share a single source sample, sequenced in a study of T cell repertoires in cytomegalovirus infection. TCRdb analysed the reads with MiXCR anew, one entry per CDR3 protein. Of about 500,000 distinct CDR3 sequences listed, 30% to 40% are singletons. What these receptors recognize is not known. The sample here was cultured PBMCs, taken from culture after CMV antigen stimulation. These receptors were obtained from a human donor in good health (CMV status not recorded). Some clones in this sample may be carry-over from other donors' samples.

V usage is TRBV19 and J usage is TRBJ1-5; 7 bases agree with TRBD1. Germline V CDR1 and CDR2: LNHDA, SQIVND (reference sequence). The junction had 3 bases not matched to a gene; V was cut back by 6 bases and J by 1 base. The CDR3 runs to 14 residues. The CDR3 sequence is CASRRDSSNQPQHF. The DNA of the CDR3 is TGTGCCAGTAGACGGGACAGCAGCAATCAGCCCCAGCATTTT.

In this sample, this clonotype turned up a few times. CDR3 loop: CASGINQPQHF. In DNA, the CDR3 is TGTGCCAGCGGGATCAATCAGCCCCAGCATTTT. The chain couples TRBV27 to TRBJ1-5; D gene unclear. V dropped 8 bases and J dropped 3 bases, with 5 bases sitting between them. The CDR3 is 11 amino acids. Germline V CDR1 and CDR2: MNHEY, SMNVEV (reference sequence).

This clonotype has only one observation. J is TRBJ1-1 and V is TRBV27, with D tentatively TRBD1 (6 bases). The germline V and J ends were trimmed by 2 bases and 4 bases, with 11 bases remaining between them. The CDR3 has 14 residues. Looked up from germline, CDR1 is MNHEY and CDR2 is SMNVEV (reference sequence). The CDR3 DNA reads TGTGCCAGCAGTTTAACAGGGCTCTCCACTGAAGCTTTCTTT. Protein sequence: CASSLTGLSTEAFF.

In this sample, this clonotype turned up a few times. This chain uses TRBV14 with TRBJ2-1; perhaps TRBD2 as D (6 bases). The germline CDR1 and CDR2 sequences are SGHDN and FVKESK. The ends were cut back, 5 bases at V and 4 bases at J, with 21 bases in the middle. The CDR3 loop spans 17 amino acids. This CDR3 is CASSDYNYAAGYNEQFF. In nucleotides, the CDR3 is TGTGCCAGCAGCGACTACAACTACGCGGCGGGATACAATGAGCAGTTCTTC.

The sample holds one count of this clonotype. J is TRBJ2-3 and V is TRBV29-1; D remains ambiguous. The CDR3 has 14 residues. Germline lookup yields CDR1 SQVTM and CDR2 ANQGSEA. The ends were cut back, 3 bases at V and 1 base at J, with 11 bases in the middle. The CDR3 protein is CSVEVASGTDTQYF. As DNA, the CDR3 is TGCAGCGTTGAGGTTGCCTCGGGCACAGATACGCAGTATTTT.

The rearrangement uses TRBV4-3 and TRBJ1-1; D possibly corresponds to TRBD1 (6 bases). CDR1 is LGHNA and CDR2 is YSLEER in the germline V gene. V lost 0 bases and J 3 bases, leaving 8 bases between the germline ends. The CDR3 length is 14 residues. The CDR3 coding sequence is TGCGCCAGCAGCCAAGAAAAGGGGGACACTGAAGCTTTCTTT. Translation: CASSQEKGDTEAFF.

This clonotype was found a few times. The chain recombines TRBV12-3 or TRBV12-4 with TRBJ1-2; perhaps TRBD1 as D (6 bases). This CDR3 has 13 amino acids. V was trimmed by 5 bases and J by 3 bases, leaving 10 bases between them. CDR3 loop: CASSGGAHYGYTF. The CDR3 DNA sequence: TGTGCCAGCAGTGGGGGGGCCCACTATGGCTACACCTTC.

The sample holds a few counts of this clonotype. V gene TRBV6-6 combines with J gene TRBJ1-4; perhaps TRBD1 as D (6 bases). V was shortened by 5 bases and J by 2 bases, with 12 bases between the two germline ends. Germline V gives CDR1 MNHNY, CDR2 SVGAGI (reference sequence). This CDR3 has 15 amino acids. CDR3 amino acids: CASSQQGWTNEKLFF. Written as DNA, the CDR3 is TGTGCCAGCAGTCAACAGGGTTGGACTAATGAAAAACTGTTTTTT.

The CDR3 DNA sequence: TGTGCCAGCAGTTATGGGGGAGGGGATGAGCAGTTCTTC. This codes for CASSYGGGDEQFF. The chain has TRBV12-3 or TRBV12-4 and TRBJ2-1; 7 nucleotides match TRBD2. This CDR3 region has 13 residues. The J segment lost 8 bases and the V segment lost 4 bases, leaving 5 bases of the junction unmatched.

This chain uses TRBV7-2 with TRBJ2-6; maybe TRBD1 (6 bases). The CDR3 spans 17 residues. Trimming left V 5 bases short and J 0 bases short, with 14 bases between. Looked up from germline, CDR1 is SGHTA and CDR2 is FQGNSA. CDR3 amino acids: CASSLRTASSGANVLTF. The CDR3 nucleotides are TGTGCCAGCAGCCTTCGGACAGCCAGCTCTGGGGCCAACGTCCTGACTTTC.

In this sample, this clonotype turned up many times. The CDR3 DNA follows: TGTGCCAGCAGCTTGACGGAAACCCACTACGAGCAGTACTTC. Its protein product is CASSLTETHYEQYF. V is TRBV7-2 and J is TRBJ2-7; no firm D call. With 3 bases removed from V and 3 bases from J, the gap between germline ends came to 12 bases. The CDR3 is 14 amino acids. Germline lookup yields CDR1 SGHTA and CDR2 FQGNSA.

The rearrangement joins TRBV19 to TRBJ2-1; 7 bases are shared with TRBD2. Germline CDR1 reads LNHDA; CDR2 reads SQIVND (reference sequence). V dropped 5 bases and J dropped 7; count of bases not matched to a gene: 14. The CDR3 is 16 amino acids. Written as DNA, the CDR3 is TGTGCCAGTAGTGACGGGGCTGGGGAGGGAAAGAATGAGCAGTTCTTC. This codes for CASSDGAGEGKNEQFF. Together with reference TRBV19 and TRBJ2-1, the CDR3 gives the full variable domain: DGGITQSPKYLFRKEGQNVTLSCEQNLNHDAMYWYRQDPGQGLRLIYYSQIVNDFQKGDIAEGYSVSREKKESFPLTVTSAQKNPTAFYLCASSDGAGEGKNEQFFGPGTRLTVL.

The V call is TRBV6-5, the J call TRBJ2-1; tentatively, D is TRBD1 (5 bases). Germline CDR1 MNHEY, CDR2 SVGAGI. V lost 2 bases and J 6 bases, leaving 11 bases between the germline ends. CDR3 length equals 14 residues. The CDR3 spells CASSYEQGGNEQFF. The CDR3 bases are TGTGCCAGCAGTTACGAGCAGGGTGGCAATGAGCAGTTCTTC.

This clonotype was found many times. This chain uses TRBV7-8 with TRBJ2-1; no clear D. The CDR3 totals 15 residues. The germline V and J ends were trimmed by 1 base and 4 bases, with 11 bases remaining between them. Germline CDR1 is SGHVS and CDR2 is FQNEAQ. This chain's CDR3 is CASSLGLGRYNEQFF. The CDR3 DNA sequence: TGTGCCAGCAGCTTAGGGTTGGGCCGTTACAATGAGCAGTTCTTC.